What follows are 19 T cell receptor beta chains derived from one specimen sequenced in a study of response to subunit inactivated influenza vaccine. MiXCR, applied by TCRdb to the RT-PCR reads, yields one record per CDR3 protein. The sample has hundreds of thousands of distinct CDR3 sequences, approximately 17% seen once. Sequencing used PBMCs from blood, obtained 5 days after vaccination. The receptor source for this set is a man between 45 and 60 years old who received an inactivated influenza vaccine.

This clonotype was picked up a small number of times. The chain combines TRBV4-3 with TRBJ2-7, with 7 bases aligning to TRBD1. The trim removed 0 bases at V and 4 bases at J, leaving 12 bases unmatched. CDR1 is LGHNA, CDR2 YSLEER, per germline. The CDR3 extends over 17 amino acids. The CDR3 region has the DNA TGCGCCAGCAGCCAAGACGTTTCTAGGGGGCCACATTACGAGCAGTACTTC. This encodes CASSQDVSRGPHYEQYF.

The gene calls are TRBV10-3 and TRBJ2-6, with D unresolved. V was cut by 0 bases and J by 6 bases, with 12 bases left in between. The CDR3 loop spans 16 amino acids. CDR1 and CDR2 (germline): ENHRY, SYGVKD. The CDR3 sequence: CAISESTFGEANVLTF. CDR3 bases: TGTGCCATCAGTGAGTCGACGTTTGGCGAGGCCAACGTCCTGACTTTC.

V and J are TRBV5-1 and TRBJ1-1; D ambiguous. CDR3 length: 14 residues. CDR1 is SGHRS and CDR2 is YFSETQ in the germline V gene. With 4 bases removed from V and 1 base from J, the gap between germline ends came to 11 bases. Here the CDR3 reads CASSPTTENTEAFF. Written as DNA, the CDR3 is TGCGCCAGCAGCCCGACAACTGAGAACACTGAAGCTTTCTTT.

This clonotype was counted a few times. J is TRBJ2-3 and V is TRBV6-2 or TRBV6-3; D not resolved. The V gene lost 2 bases and the J gene lost 7 bases, with 7 bases spanning the gap. This CDR3 has 12 residues. Germline CDR1 and CDR2: MNHEY and SVGEGT. The CDR3: CASSYAIYTQYF. CDR3 coding DNA: TGTGCCAGCAGTTACGCAATATATACGCAGTATTTT.

In nucleotides, the CDR3 is TGTGCCAGCAGCTTCCGCCTGGGGGAGACCTACGAGCAGTACTTC. Amino acids: CASSFRLGETYEQYF. The genes are TRBV5-5 and TRBJ2-7; either TRBD1 or TRBD2 may supply D (5 bases each). CDR3 size: 15 residues. Trimming cost V 2 bases and J 2 bases, with 14 bases left between them. Germline V CDR1 and CDR2: SGHKS, YYEKEE (reference sequence).

This clonotype was detected ten times or more. The chain is built from TRBV4-2 and TRBJ2-2; tentative D call: TRBD1 (6 bases). The V gene lost 1 base and the J gene lost 3 bases, with 12 bases spanning the gap. Germline assignment: CDR1 LGHNA and CDR2 YNFKEQ. The CDR3 contains 16 residues. Here the CDR3 reads CASSQALTGYTGELFF. The CDR3 bases are TGTGCCAGCAGCCAAGCCCTAACAGGGTACACCGGGGAGCTGTTTTTT.

V is TRBV5-6 and J is TRBJ1-6; a weak D match, TRBD1 (6 bases). The CDR3 length is 17 residues. Trimming took off 0 bases at V and 3 bases at J, with 13 bases between the two ends. Per the germline V gene, CDR1 is SGHDT and CDR2 is YYEEEE. The CDR3 coding sequence is TGTGCCAGCAGCTTGGGAATCCGGGACAACTATAATTCACCCCTCCACTTT. Its translation: CASSLGIRDNYNSPLHF.

The V call is TRBV7-2, the J call TRBJ2-7, with 9 nucleotides matching TRBD2. This CDR3 comprises 13 residues. V shed 4 bases and J 7 bases; nucleotides not matched to a gene: 5. The germline CDR1 and CDR2 sequences are SGHTA and FQGNSA. CDR3 region: CASSSSGRREQYF. As DNA, the CDR3 is TGTGCCAGCAGCTCAAGCGGGAGGCGGGAGCAGTACTTC. The full variable domain, rest sourced from reference TRBV7-2 and TRBJ2-7, is GAGVSQSPSNKVTEKGKDVELRCDPISGHTALYWYRQSLGQGLEFLIYFQGNSAPDKSGLPSDRFSAERTGGSVSTLTIQRTQQEDSAVYLCASSSSGRREQYFGPGTRLTVT.

The V and J genes are TRBV12-3 or TRBV12-4 and TRBJ2-7; 12 bases match TRBD1. The CDR3 covers 18 residues. The V gene end was trimmed by 5 bases and the J gene end by 1 base; junction bases not matched to a gene: 12. The CDR3 DNA reads TGTGCCAGCAGTATAGGGACAGGGGGCTACGGGAGATCCTACGAGCAGTACTTC. Translating it yields CASSIGTGGYGRSYEQYF.

This clonotype has at least ten counts. CDR3 loop: CATSRNRGRDQETQYF. The CDR3 bases are TGTGCCACCAGCAGGAACAGGGGACGGGACCAAGAGACCCAGTACTTC. The rearrangement joins TRBV15 to TRBJ2-5; 7 positions match TRBD1. The germline V gene has CDR1 LNHNV and CDR2 YYDKDF (reference sequence). V lost 3 bases to trimming and J lost 0 bases; unmatched junction nucleotides: 7. The CDR3 consists of 16 residues. Complete variable domain (other parts from reference TRBV15 and TRBJ2-5): DAMVIQNPRYQVTQFGKPVTLSCSQTLNHNVMYWYQQKSSQAPKLLFHYYDKDFNNEADTPDNFQSRRPNTSFCFLDIRSPGLGDTAMYLCATSRNRGRDQETQYFGPGTRLLVL.

Only a few counts were recorded for this clonotype. The rearrangement joins TRBV6-2 or TRBV6-3 to TRBJ2-7; TRBD2 aligns across 9 bases. Germline CDR1 is MNHEY and CDR2 is SVGEGT. Trimming cost V 2 bases and J 2 bases; bases outside gene matches: 13. There are 18 residues in the CDR3. CDR3 in DNA: TGTGCCAGCAGTTACGGGCCCTTAGCGGGAGCGAGACCCTACGAGCAGTACTTC. Amino acid sequence: CASSYGPLAGARPYEQYF.

The rearrangement uses TRBV7-2 and TRBJ2-7; a possible D gene is TRBD2 (5 bases). Trimming stripped 5 bases from V and 7 bases from J, with 15 bases between. Germline V CDR1 and CDR2: SGHTA, FQGNSA. The CDR3 runs to 13 residues. The chain's CDR3 is CASSPSRGQEQYF. The CDR3 DNA reads as TGTGCCAGCAGCCCTTCTAGAGGGCAGGAGCAGTACTTC.

The chain uses TRBV25-1 and TRBJ2-5, with D possibly TRBD1 on 6 matching bases. Germline CDR1 is MGHDK and CDR2 is SYGVNS. This CDR3 has 14 amino acids. Trimming took 6 bases from V and 5 from J, leaving 16 bases between them. The CDR3 bases are TGTGCCAGCAGGAGCCCAGGGGTAGGGGAGACCCAGTACTTC. Residues: CASRSPGVGETQYF.

This chain connects TRBV20-1 to TRBJ2-7; maybe TRBD1 (5 bases). CDR3 length: 14 residues. CDR1 and CDR2 (germline): DFQATT, SNEGSKA (reference sequence). The V and J ends lost 0 bases and 1 base respectively, with 10 bases between them. CDR3 bases: TGCAGTGCTAGAGATCCCCAGGGATCCTACGAGCAGTACTTC. Amino acids: CSARDPQGSYEQYF.

The chain couples TRBV4-3 to TRBJ1-1; D is unresolved. This CDR3 contains 15 residues. Trimming stripped 1 base from V and 0 bases from J, with 9 bases between. Germline CDR1 LGHNA, CDR2 YSLEER. The CDR3 DNA sequence: TGCGCCAGCAGCCAAGGGGTCGGCTTGAACACTGAAGCTTTCTTT. This translates into CASSQGVGLNTEAFF.

The rearrangement uses TRBV12-3 or TRBV12-4 and TRBJ1-2, with 7 positions matching TRBD1. This CDR3 spans 13 amino acids. V gave up 10 bases and J gave up 0 bases; unmatched junction bases: 5. CDR3 nucleotides: TGTGCCATTTCAGGGGGAGCTAACTATGGCTACACCTTC. Its translation is CAISGGANYGYTF.

The chain couples TRBV7-2 to TRBJ2-5; no clear D gene. The CDR3 length is 14 residues. The V gene's germline CDR1 is SGHTA and CDR2 FQGNSA. V was cut by 0 bases and J by 5 bases, with 10 bases left in between. CDR3 region: CASSLAASGETQYF. Written as DNA, the CDR3 is TGTGCCAGCAGCTTAGCGGCGTCCGGCGAGACCCAGTACTTC.

V usage is TRBV20-1 and J usage is TRBJ2-5, with 9 bases aligning to TRBD2. CDR3 size: 15 residues. The germline V gene has CDR1 DFQATT and CDR2 SNEGSKA (reference sequence). With V trimmed by 5 bases and J by 0 bases, 7 bases remained unmatched. The CDR3: CSADPQRGDQETQYF. CDR3 sequence (DNA): TGCAGTGCTGACCCTCAGCGGGGGGACCAAGAGACCCAGTACTTC.

The chain carries TRBV6-2 or TRBV6-3 and TRBJ2-5; D is unresolved. V lost 0 bases, J lost 0 bases, and 8 bases lay in between. The CDR3 covers 15 residues. Germline CDR1 reads MNHEY; CDR2 reads SVGEGT. In DNA form, the CDR3 reads TGTGCCAGCAGTTACTCGGCCGGGTACCAAGAGACCCAGTACTTC. Translation: CASSYSAGYQETQYF.